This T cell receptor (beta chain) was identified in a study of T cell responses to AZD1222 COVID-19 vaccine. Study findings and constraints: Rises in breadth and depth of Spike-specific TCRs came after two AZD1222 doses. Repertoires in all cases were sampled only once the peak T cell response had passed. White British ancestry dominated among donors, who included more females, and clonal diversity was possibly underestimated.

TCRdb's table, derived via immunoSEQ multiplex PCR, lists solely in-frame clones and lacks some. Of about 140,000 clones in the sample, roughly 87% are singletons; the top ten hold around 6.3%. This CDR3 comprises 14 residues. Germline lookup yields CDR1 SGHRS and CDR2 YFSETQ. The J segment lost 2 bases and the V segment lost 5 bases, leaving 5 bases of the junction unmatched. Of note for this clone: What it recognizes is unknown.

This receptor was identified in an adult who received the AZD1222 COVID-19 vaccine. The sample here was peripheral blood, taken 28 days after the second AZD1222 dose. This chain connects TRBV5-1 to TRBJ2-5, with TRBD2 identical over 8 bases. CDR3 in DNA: TGCGCCAGCAGTCCGGGGGGGCAGCAAGAGACCCAGTACTTC. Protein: CASSPGGQQETQYF.